These T cell receptor beta chains were read from a single sample in a study of tumor-infiltrating lymphocytes in primary liver carcinoma. Each CDR3 protein is one row after TCRdb ran MiXCR on the multiplex PCR reads. The sample carries fewer than 150,000 distinct CDR3 sequences, around two thirds recorded once. The sequenced sample was liver tumor tissue from sampling region 1. Receptors were obtained from a woman aged 55 to 70 with primary liver carcinoma and hepatitis B virus infection. The CDR3 runs from the conserved cysteine through the conserved F or W. The D gene is left open where the match is weak. A clone size is listed for some rows: how often the clone was seen (once, few, many), or a class if it is expanded.

CDR3	DNA	D	J	V	size
CVSSKPDGGREQYF	TGTGTCAGCAGCAAACCCGATGGGGGCCGGGAGCAGTACTTC	NA	TRBJ2-7	TRBV11-1	NA
CGVRTGGYGYTF	TGCGGCGTTCGTACCGGGGGCTATGGCTACACCTTC	NA	TRBJ1-2	TRBV29-1	NA
CASSFERGSYEQFF	TGTGCCAGCAGCTTCGAAAGGGGGTCCTACGAGCAATTCTTC	NA	TRBJ2-1	TRBV11-2	few
CASSLESNTAELFF	TGTGCCAGCAGCTTAGAGTCGAACACCGCGGAACTGTTTTTT	NA	TRBJ2-2	TRBV11-2	NA
CASRDTDSNTEAFF	TGTGCCAGCAGAGACACCGACTCGAACACTGAAGCTTTCTTT	NA	TRBJ1-1	TRBV6-4	few
CATSDSGTSGMIYEQYF	TGTGCCACCAGTGACTCGGGGACTAGCGGGATGATCTACGAGCAGTACTTC	TRBD2	TRBJ2-7	TRBV24-1	NA
CASSSGSGEAFRSSPLHF	TGTGCCAGCAGTTCCGGGTCAGGGGAGGCCTTTAGGAGTTCACCCCTCCACTTT	NA	TRBJ1-6	TRBV7-8	NA
CTSSGGSGGELFF	TGTACCAGCAGCGGGGGTTCAGGCGGGGAGCTGTTTTTT	TRBD2	TRBJ2-2	TRBV11-2	NA
CASNLAAGATTDTQYF	TGTGCCAGCAACTTGGCAGCGGGTGCTACCACAGATACGCAGTATTTT	NA	TRBJ2-3	TRBV11-1	once
CASSWGGVTEAFF	TGTGCCAGCAGTTGGGGAGGGGTCACTGAAGCTTTCTTT	NA	TRBJ1-1	TRBV28	few
CASSLGTGTGELFF	TGTGCCAGCAGTCTAGGGACAGGGACCGGGGAGCTGTTTTTT	TRBD1	TRBJ2-2	TRBV11-2	many
CASGLVEETKYF	TGTGCTAGTGGTTTGGTGGAAGAGACCAAGTACTTC	NA	TRBJ2-5	TRBV12-5	few
CASSSGQARGNQPQHF	TGTGCCAGCAGTTCGGGACAGGCTCGGGGCAATCAGCCCCAGCATTTT	TRBD1	TRBJ1-5	TRBV12-3/TRBV12-4	many
CASSLVGDGVTYTQYF	TGTGCCAGCAGCCTAGTAGGGGACGGGGTCACATATACGCAGTATTTT	NA	TRBJ2-3	TRBV7-9	NA
CASSEGQGALGVNVLTF	TGTGCCAGTAGTGAAGGACAGGGGGCCCTTGGAGTCAACGTCCTAACTTTC	TRBD1	TRBJ2-6	TRBV6-1	NA
CVSSDSGQGIDQPQHF	TGTGTCAGCAGTGACTCGGGACAGGGGATTGATCAGCCCCAGCATTTT	TRBD1	TRBJ1-5	TRBV25-1	NA
CANSLRGLAVHNEQFF	TGTGCCAATAGTCTGCGGGGACTAGCGGTCCACAATGAGCAGTTCTTC	TRBD2	TRBJ2-1	TRBV6-5	NA
CANSYFHNYGYTF	TGTGCTAACAGTTACTTCCATAACTATGGCTACACCTTC	NA	TRBJ1-2	TRBV6-5	NA
CPTPTGDGGNTGELFF	TGTCCCACCCCGACAGGGGACGGAGGGAACACCGGGGAGCTGTTTTTT	TRBD1	TRBJ2-2	TRBV2	once
CASSLDGAKNTGELFF	TGTGCCAGCAGTTTAGATGGAGCTAAGAACACCGGGGAGCTGTTTTTT	NA	TRBJ2-2	TRBV12-3/TRBV12-4	NA
CASSPTELYNSPLHF	TGTGCCAGCAGTCCCACAGAACTTTATAATTCACCCCTCCACTTT	NA	TRBJ1-6	TRBV7-9	few
CASGGGGKYNEQFF	TGTGCCAGCGGGGGGGGGGGCAAGTACAATGAGCAGTTCTTC	NA	TRBJ2-1	TRBV12-3/TRBV12-4	many
CASSAAGAYEPYF	TGTGCCAGCAGCGCAGCTGGGGCCTACGAGCCGTACTTC	NA	TRBJ2-7	TRBV11-2	NA
CTSSLWQGISSNQPQHF	TGTACCAGCAGTTTATGGCAGGGAATTTCTAGCAATCAGCCCCAGCATTTT	NA	TRBJ1-5	TRBV28	NA
CSAPTGNPRDEQFF	TGCAGTGCCCCCACAGGGAACCCTCGGGATGAGCAGTTCTTC	NA	TRBJ2-1	TRBV20-1	few
CASTRLRGDYNEQFF	TGTGCCAGCACCCGCCTAAGAGGGGACTACAATGAGCAGTTCTTC	NA	TRBJ2-1	TRBV12-3/TRBV12-4	many
CASSSGQAATPLAFF	TGCGCCAGCAGCTCCGGACAGGCTGCGACCCCCCTGGCTTTCTTT	TRBD1	TRBJ1-1	TRBV5-1	many
CASSFGRDSPLHF	TGTGCCAGCAGTTTTGGTAGGGATTCACCCCTCCACTTT	NA	TRBJ1-6	TRBV12-3/TRBV12-4	many
CSAWDRGRFGQYF	TGTAGCGCCTGGGACAGGGGGCGCTTCGGGCAATACTTC	TRBD1	TRBJ2-7	TRBV29-1	NA
CTSSVERTGGTEAFF	TGTACCAGCAGCGTCGAAAGGACAGGAGGGACTGAAGCTTTCTTT	TRBD1	TRBJ1-1	TRBV11-2	once
CASKVLGGVDTQYF	TGTGCCAGCAAGGTATTGGGAGGGGTGGATACGCAGTATTTT	TRBD2	TRBJ2-3	TRBV28	few
CRVKGQGSQYYEQFF	TGCAGGGTTAAGGGACAGGGCTCCCAATATTATGAGCAGTTCTTC	TRBD1	TRBJ2-1	TRBV29-1	NA
CASSWPGGPDTGELFF	TGCGCCAGCAGCTGGCCTGGGGGGCCGGACACCGGGGAGCTGTTTTTT	NA	TRBJ2-2	TRBV5-1	few
CASTRPEGFETGELFF	TGCGCCAGCACTCGACCGGAAGGGTTCGAGACCGGAGAGCTGTTTTTT	NA	TRBJ2-2	TRBV10-2	NA
CASSLSGGAGGTDRQFF	TGTGCCAGCAGCTTAAGTGGTGGGGCGGGAGGGACAGATAGGCAGTTCTTC	TRBD2	TRBJ2-1	TRBV7-3	few
CASSPPTSNEKLFF	TGCGCCAGCAGCCCCCCGACATCTAATGAAAAACTGTTTTTC	NA	TRBJ1-4	TRBV4-1	NA
CASSAGLIANTGELFF	TGTGCCAGCTCAGCGGGACTGATCGCGAACACCGGGGAGCTGTTTTTT	NA	TRBJ2-2	TRBV18	NA
CASSLIRVRETQYF	TGTGCCAGCAGCTTAATCAGGGTAAGGGAGACCCAGTACTTC	NA	TRBJ2-5	TRBV11-1	NA
CAISPPGSIYDQYF	TGTGCCATCAGCCCCCCGGGATCCATCTACGACCAGTACTTC	NA	TRBJ2-7	TRBV11-2	NA
CASSTGSGITDTQYF	TGTGCCAGCAGTACGGGTAGCGGAATCACAGATACGCAGTATTTT	NA	TRBJ2-3	TRBV6-2/TRBV6-3	many
CASQGLTQGGELFF	TGTGCCAGCCAGGGACTAACCCAGGGCGGGGAGCTGTTTTTT	TRBD2	TRBJ2-2	TRBV6-1	NA
CVSNLSYEQYF	TGTGTCAGCAATTTATCCTACGAGCAGTACTTC	NA	TRBJ2-7	TRBV28	NA
CSVGTSEDTQYF	TGCAGCGTGGGGACTAGCGAGGATACGCAGTATTTT	TRBD2	TRBJ2-3	TRBV29-1	many
CARSRGSERHTGYTF	TGTGCTAGAAGCCGAGGGTCGGAACGGCACACTGGCTACACCTTC	NA	TRBJ1-2	TRBV7-9	NA
CASRGWGDTEAFF	TGTGCCAGCAGGGGCTGGGGTGACACTGAAGCTTTCTTT	NA	TRBJ1-1	TRBV6-5	many
CASSQDLGTSGVPRSTGELFF	TGTGCCAGCAGCCAAGACTTAGGGACTAGCGGAGTCCCGAGGAGCACCGGGGAGCTGTTTTTT	TRBD2	TRBJ2-2	TRBV4-2	many
CASTKGRAYTDEQFF	TGTGCCAGCACCAAAGGGCGGGCCTACACCGATGAGCAGTTCTTC	NA	TRBJ2-1	TRBV6-6	NA
CAGSQVRGTDMQYF	TGTGCCGGCAGCCAAGTTAGAGGTACAGATATGCAGTATTTT	NA	TRBJ2-3	TRBV4-2	NA
CASFSGVNSPLHF	TGTGCCAGCTTCTCGGGAGTGAATTCACCCCTCCACTTT	NA	TRBJ1-6	TRBV28	many
CSARTSGYEQYF	TGCAGCGCCCGGACTAGCGGTTACGAGCAGTACTTC	TRBD2	TRBJ2-7	TRBV29-1	many
CASSQTQNYEQYF	TGCGCCAGCAGTCAGACTCAAAACTACGAGCAGTACTTC	NA	TRBJ2-7	TRBV5-1	few
CASSLLTSGTKLASYNEQFF	TGTGCCAGCAGCCTCCTGACTAGCGGGACGAAACTCGCCTCCTACAATGAGCAGTTCTTT	TRBD2	TRBJ2-1	TRBV6-1	NA
CASSLVAGGREQFF	TGTGCCAGCAGTTTGGTAGCGGGAGGGCGTGAGCAGTTCTTC	TRBD2	TRBJ2-1	TRBV6-1	many
CSGGTAMNTEAFF	TGCAGCGGAGGGACAGCCATGAACACTGAAGCTTTCTTT	TRBD1	TRBJ1-1	TRBV29-1	many
CAIGTGGETQYF	TGTGCCATCGGGACAGGGGGTGAGACCCAGTACTTC	TRBD1	TRBJ2-5	TRBV6-1	many
CASGLSRTVLQASQYF	TGTGCCAGCGGCTTAAGCCGGACAGTCCTCCAAGCGTCCCAGTACTTC	NA	TRBJ2-5	TRBV7-8	NA
CASSYSRPGFAEQYF	TGTGCCAGCAGTTACTCGCGACCCGGGTTTGCCGAGCAGTACTTC	NA	TRBJ2-7	TRBV6-5	many
CVSGLEMGGELFF	TGTGTCAGCGGTTTAGAGATGGGTGGGGAGCTGTTTTTT	NA	TRBJ2-2	TRBV12-3/TRBV12-4	NA